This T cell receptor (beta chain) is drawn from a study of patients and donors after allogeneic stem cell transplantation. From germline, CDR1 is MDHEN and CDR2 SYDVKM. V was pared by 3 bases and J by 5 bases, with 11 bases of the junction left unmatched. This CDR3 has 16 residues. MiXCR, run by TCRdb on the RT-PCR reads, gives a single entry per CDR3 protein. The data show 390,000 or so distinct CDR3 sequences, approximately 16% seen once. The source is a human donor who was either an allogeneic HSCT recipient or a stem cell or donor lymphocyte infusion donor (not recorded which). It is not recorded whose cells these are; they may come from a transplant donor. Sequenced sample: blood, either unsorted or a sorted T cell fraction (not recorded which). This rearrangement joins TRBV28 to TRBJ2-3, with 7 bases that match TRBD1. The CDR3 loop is CASSFLQGMGIDTQYF. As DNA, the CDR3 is TGTGCCAGCAGTTTTTTACAGGGGATGGGGATAGATACGCAGTATTTT.